This T cell receptor beta chain comes out of a study of T cell changes during pregnancy in multiple sclerosis. Sequencing used immunoSEQ multiplex PCR; TCRdb keeps in-frame clones, though not all of them. Here the sample spans approximately 100,000 clones, 92% being singletons. The CDR3 is 15 residues long. With 5 bases removed from V and 0 bases from J, the gap between germline ends came to 11 bases. CDR1 is LGHNA and CDR2 is YNFKEQ in the germline V gene. Source: peripheral blood, taken after pregnancy. This sequence joins TRBV4-2 and TRBJ1-5; tentative D call: TRBD1 (5 bases). This sequence was found in a female donor in good health, enrolled as a control in a pregnancy study. CDR3 amino acids: CASSGGDYSNQPQHF. The CDR3 coding sequence is TGTGCCAGCAGCGGAGGGGATTATAGCAATCAGCCCCAGCATTTT.